This TCR beta chain originates from a study of beta chain features in type 1 diabetes. Overall study results and limits: Significant though moderate, a shortening of TCRB CDR3s appeared in all four CD4+ subsets of Type 1 diabetes patients.

This CDR3 is built from 12 residues. The trim removed 4 bases at V and 8 bases at J, leaving 4 bases unmatched. Germline V gene sequence: CDR1 SNHLY, CDR2 FYNNEI. About this clone itself: Its antigen is currently unknown.

The authors sorted CD4+ naive, central memory, regulatory and stem cell-like memory cells via CD45RO/CCR7/CD25/CD127/CD95/CD27. All of the isolated RNA was reverse transcribed, so expressed TCRB transcripts were sequenced. Profiling relied on immunoSEQ multiplex PCR, and the TCRdb table lists in-frame clones only, not all of them. In the table there are 810,000 or so clones, roughly 15% of which are singletons. The rearrangement uses TRBV2 and TRBJ1-2, with TRBD1 identical over 7 bases. The sequenced material came from naive CD4+ T cells from blood. The sequence was obtained from a young woman in good health. The chain's CDR3 is CASSAHRGGYTF. Written as DNA, the CDR3 is TGTGCCAGCAGTGCTCACAGGGGAGGCTACACCTTC.